The clone carrying this T cell receptor (beta chain) was found many times. Its matching antigen is unknown. Every diagnosis used clinical symptoms, serum thyroxine and TRAb, thyroid ultrasound and orbital computed tomography. Using about 10 ml of fresh peripheral blood, PBMCs were prepared. This specimen belongs to a study of T cells in Graves' hyperthyroidism and ophthalmopathy. As for the study in general: Peripheral blood was collected at initial diagnosis, before any treatment.

Template material for amplifying TCR beta CDR3 regions consisted of RNA transcripts. The HTBI set primed first-round TCR CDR3 RT-PCR. One entry per CDR3 protein results from TCRdb running MiXCR on the multiplex PCR reads. Of hundreds of thousands of distinct CDR3 sequences in the sample, 20% were seen once. Study-wide results and caveats: It was a median around 6 months before onset that the model predicted ophthalmopathy.

Trimming cost V 8 bases and J 0 bases, with 8 bases left between them. The CDR3 runs to 12 residues. The germline V gene encodes CDR1 MDHEN and CDR2 SYDVKM. The rearrangement uses TRBV28 and TRBJ2-7; the D gene is possibly TRBD1 (5 bases). Source material: blood. The TCR was taken from a man aged 40-50 years with Graves' ophthalmopathy. The CDR3 DNA reads as TGTGCCAGCCGACAGAGCTCCTACGAGCAGTACTTC. It is translated as CASRQSSYEQYF. Using reference TRBV28 and TRBJ2-7 for the parts outside the CDR3, the full variable domain is DVKVTQSSRYLVKRTGEKVFLECVQDMDHENMFWYRQDPGLGLRLIYFSYDVKMKEKGDIPEGYSVSREKKERFSLILESASTNQTSMYLCASRQSSYEQYFGPGTRLTVT.